The next 15 T cell receptor beta chains were all read from a single sample in a study of naive and memory T cell subsets. These receptors have no known antigen. General study results and limits: A few larger clonotypes appeared in naive repertoires, especially CD8, possibly memory cells re-expressing CD45RA.

An equimolar mix of two oligonucleotides served as the beta constant-region primer for TRBC1 and TRBC2. Four rounds of PCR amplified the ligated cDNA using nested alpha and beta constant-region primers plus SP2. Via MiXCR, TCRdb re-called the UMI-ligation and nested PCR reads, giving one row per CDR3 protein. The repertoire includes 98,000 or so distinct CDR3 sequences, about 14% of them detected once, and about 3% sits in the top ten. Sequenced: naive CD8+ T cells from blood. Every receptor here comes from a human donor in good health.

V usage is TRBV27 and J usage is TRBJ1-4, with 9 bases identical to TRBD1. Per germline, CDR1 MNHEY and CDR2 SMNVEV (reference sequence). The V gene end was trimmed by 1 base and the J gene end by 6 bases; junction bases not matched to a gene: 6. The length of the CDR3 is 16 residues. The CDR3 region has the DNA TGTGCCAGCAGTTTATTACCGGGACAGGGCCATGAAAAACTGTTTTTT. Encoded protein: CASSLLPGQGHEKLFF.

V is TRBV5-1 and J is TRBJ1-4, with D maybe TRBD1 (6 bases). The CDR3 runs 18 residues. Trimming left V 0 bases short and J 3 bases short, with 18 bases between. Germline V CDR1 and CDR2: SGHRS, YFSETQ. CDR3 coding DNA: TGCGCCAGCAGCTTGGGGCCCCCTGGCAGGGGTGCTAATGAAAAACTGTTTTTT. Amino acids: CASSLGPPGRGANEKLFF.

This clonotype was counted a few times. This sequence joins TRBV24-1 and TRBJ2-1; TRBD1 matches at 8 bases. CDR1 and CDR2 from the germline V gene are KGHDR and SFDVKD. This CDR3 region has 11 residues. After removal of 7 bases from V and 8 bases from J, the junction contained 0 bases not matched to a gene. CDR3 amino acids: CATRTGDEQFF. Here the CDR3 DNA reads TGTGCCACCAGGACAGGGGATGAGCAGTTCTTC.

V is TRBV6-1 and J is TRBJ2-7; either TRBD1 or TRBD2 may supply D (5 bases each). CDR1 MNHNS and CDR2 SASEGT come from the germline V gene. The CDR3 runs 15 residues. V lost 5 bases to trimming and J lost 7 bases, with 21 bases between them. CDR3 sequence: CASSTPGPLFGEQYF. CDR3 bases: TGTGCCAGCAGTACTCCGGGGCCTTTGTTTGGGGAGCAGTACTTC.

The rearrangement joins TRBV15 to TRBJ1-1; D gene uncertain. Germline assignment: CDR1 LNHNV and CDR2 YYDKDF (reference sequence). V gave up 4 bases and J gave up 5 bases, with 11 bases separating them. The CDR3 has 13 amino acids. Here the CDR3 reads CATSMPGQTEAFF. Here the CDR3 DNA reads TGTGCCACCAGCATGCCAGGTCAGACTGAAGCTTTCTTT.

There are a few counts of this clonotype. The chain uses TRBV20-1 and TRBJ2-1; D unresolved. The CDR3 length is 12 residues. Per germline, CDR1 DFQATT and CDR2 SNEGSKA (reference sequence). The germline V and J ends were trimmed by 0 bases and 10 bases, with 10 bases remaining between them. The chain's CDR3 is CSARDQPNEQFF. As DNA, the CDR3 is TGCAGTGCTAGAGATCAACCGAACGAGCAGTTCTTC.

The V and J genes are TRBV5-1 and TRBJ2-2, with D unresolved. Germline CDR1 and CDR2: SGHRS and YFSETQ. Deletions cut 5 bases from V and 6 bases from J, with 8 bases between. This CDR3 region has 12 residues. CDR3 in DNA: TGCGCCAGCAGTATAAGCTCCGGGGAGCTGTTTTTT. It is translated as CASSISSGELFF.

The sample holds a few counts of this clonotype. The chain joins TRBV7-6 to TRBJ2-3; 7 bases are shared with TRBD1. In germline, CDR1 is SGHVS, CDR2 FNYEAQ. The V and J ends lost 2 bases and 1 base, in that order; junction bases with no gene match: 6. CDR3 length: 16 residues. CDR3 amino acids: CASSLRTGSGTDTQYF. In DNA form, the CDR3 reads TGTGCCAGCAGCTTACGGACAGGCTCTGGCACAGATACGCAGTATTTT.

The genes are TRBV29-1 and TRBJ1-2; maybe TRBD1 (5 bases). V lost 6 bases to trimming and J lost 4 bases, with 18 bases between them. Germline V gene sequence: CDR1 SQVTM, CDR2 ANQGSEA. This CDR3 is built from 14 residues. The CDR3 region has the DNA TGCAGCGTGGGGGGTGGGGCAGACATCTATGGCTACACCTTC. It is translated as CSVGGGADIYGYTF.

This clonotype was seen only a few times. The chain links TRBV28 to TRBJ1-2, with no clear D. The CDR3 loop spans 15 amino acids. Per germline, CDR1 MDHEN and CDR2 SYDVKM. V shed 5 bases and J shed 0 bases, with 13 bases lying between them. The CDR3 protein is CASSQSPMSNYGYTF. CDR3 coding DNA: TGTGCCAGCAGTCAGTCACCGATGTCTAACTATGGCTACACCTTC.

This chain uses TRBV12-3 or TRBV12-4 with TRBJ1-1; a weak D match, TRBD1 (6 bases). The CDR3 covers 12 residues. The V end was cut by 4 bases, the J end by 5 bases, with 8 bases between. This chain's CDR3 is CASSYGTTEAFF. CDR3 DNA: TGTGCCAGCAGTTACGGGACAACTGAAGCTTTCTTT.

There are many counts of this clonotype. The chain recombines TRBV27 with TRBJ2-3; TRBD1 aligns across 8 bases. J gave up 0 bases and V 3 bases, and 2 bases lay outside the gene matches. CDR3 length: 15 residues. Germline CDR1 and CDR2: MNHEY and SMNVEV (reference sequence). The CDR3 loop reads CASSLSGGSTDTQYF. DNA for the CDR3: TGTGCCAGCAGTTTGTCAGGGGGCAGCACAGATACGCAGTATTTT.

This clonotype has only a few counts. The chain joins TRBV28 to TRBJ2-7; TRBD1 is a possible D gene (5 bases). The CDR3 loop spans 14 amino acids. Trimming cost V 3 bases and J 2 bases, with 11 bases left between them. Germline CDR1 MDHEN, CDR2 SYDVKM. CDR3 DNA sequence: TGTGCCAGCAGTTTGGGGCTTGGTCCCTACGAGCAGTACTTC. It translates to CASSLGLGPYEQYF. Complete variable domain (other parts from reference TRBV28 and TRBJ2-7): DVKVTQSSRYLVKRTGEKVFLECVQDMDHENMFWYRQDPGLGLRLIYFSYDVKMKEKGDIPEGYSVSREKKERFSLILESASTNQTSMYLCASSLGLGPYEQYFGPGTRLTVT.

The gene calls are TRBV4-3 and TRBJ2-7; D might be TRBD2 (6 bases). The CDR3 has 14 amino acids. Per the germline V gene, CDR1 is LGHNA and CDR2 is YSLEER. V was clipped by 0 bases and J by 4 bases, with 10 bases between them. The CDR3: CASSQDRGGYEQYF. Here the CDR3 DNA reads TGCGCCAGCAGCCAAGATCGTGGAGGGTACGAGCAGTACTTC.

This clonotype has only a few counts. The chain uses TRBV5-1 and TRBJ2-3; 12 bases are shared with TRBD2. Germline trimming cut 4 bases from V and 4 bases from J; bases unmatched to any gene: 4. The CDR3 spans 15 residues. Germline V lookup: CDR1 SGHRS, CDR2 YFSETQ. The CDR3, as DNA: TGCGCCAGCAGCCTAGCGGGAGGGCCGCCAGATACGCAGTATTTT. Its protein product is CASSLAGGPPDTQYF.